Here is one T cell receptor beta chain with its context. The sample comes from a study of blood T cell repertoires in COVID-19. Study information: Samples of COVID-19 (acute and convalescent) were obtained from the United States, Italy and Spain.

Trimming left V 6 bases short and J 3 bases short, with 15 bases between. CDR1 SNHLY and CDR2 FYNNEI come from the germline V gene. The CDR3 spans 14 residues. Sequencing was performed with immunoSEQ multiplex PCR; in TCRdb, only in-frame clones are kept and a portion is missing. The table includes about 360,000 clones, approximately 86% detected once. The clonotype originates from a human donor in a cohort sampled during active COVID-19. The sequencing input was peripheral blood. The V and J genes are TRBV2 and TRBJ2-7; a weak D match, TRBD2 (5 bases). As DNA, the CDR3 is TGTGCCAGCAGCGTAAAGAGAGAGGGCTACGAGCAGTACTTC. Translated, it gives CASSVKREGYEQYF.